This TCR beta chain was profiled in a study of cytomegalovirus exposure and HLA in healthy donors. The study, taken as a whole, reports: The authors enumerated over 150 TCR beta chains as linked to cytomegalovirus. In a later analysis, productive TCRs from donors in an Asian-associated ancestry cluster reportedly carried fewer N-insertions than the cohort mean.

This CDR3 is built from 15 residues. Trimming removed 6 bases from V and 0 bases from J; junction bases left unmatched: 3. Germline-derived CDR1 and CDR2 are MNHEY and SVGAGI. Remarks on this clone: Its antigen is unknown.

The PCR was carried out with 60 Vbeta primers and 13 Jbeta primers. The table came from immunoSEQ multiplex PCR; TCRdb's copy has only in-frame clones and leaves some out. The sample has under 140,000 clones, approximately 82% seen once; the top ten hold 13%. The specimen sequenced was PBMCs. This rearrangement joins TRBV6-5 to TRBJ2-2; 8 bases match TRBD1. The sequence came from a young man in good health and CMV-seropositive. The CDR3 is CASSWDRSNTGELFF. The CDR3 bases are TGTGCCAGCAGCTGGGACAGGTCGAACACCGGGGAGCTGTTTTTT.